The 25 T cell receptor beta chains listed next were all sequenced from one sample in a study of cytomegalovirus exposure and HLA in healthy donors. The PCR was carried out with 60 Vbeta primers and 13 Jbeta primers. TCRdb's copy holds only in-frame clones and misses some; the assay was immunoSEQ multiplex PCR. Here the sample spans about 160,000 clones, 65% to 80% being singletons. Input material: PBMCs. These receptors were taken from a man aged 40-50 years in good health and CMV-seronegative.

The chain carries TRBV5-1 and TRBJ2-5; D is uncertain. Germline CDR1 SGHRS, CDR2 YFSETQ. The CDR3 extends over 12 amino acids. Trimming cost V 2 bases and J 3 bases, with 5 bases left between them. This chain's CDR3 is CASSFGEETQYF. The DNA of the CDR3 is TGCGCCAGCAGCTTCGGAGAAGAGACCCAGTACTTC.

The V gene is TRBV4-2, the J gene TRBJ2-3; 9 nucleotides match TRBD1. V was pared by 1 base and J by 7 bases, with 9 bases of the junction left unmatched. This CDR3 is 16 amino acids long. Germline-derived CDR1 and CDR2 are LGHNA and YNFKEQ. The DNA of the CDR3 is TGTGCCAGCAGCCAAGGAGGGACAGGGTTGACACATACGCAGTATTTT. Translated: CASSQGGTGLTHTQYF.

This chain connects TRBV7-9 to TRBJ2-7; TRBD1 aligns across 11 bases. This CDR3 contains 17 residues. From germline, CDR1 is SEHNR and CDR2 FQNEAQ (reference sequence). V was pared by 5 bases and J by 4 bases, with 13 bases of the junction left unmatched. The CDR3 nucleotides are TGTGCCAGCAGCAGGGTCTCGGCGGGACAGGGGGGATACGAGCAGTACTTC. It is translated as CASSRVSAGQGGYEQYF.

The chain carries TRBV6-1 and TRBJ1-1; 9 positions agree with TRBD1. V lost 6 bases, J lost 5 bases, and 4 bases stayed unmatched. Germline values: CDR1 MNHNS, CDR2 SASEGT. The CDR3 spans 13 residues. CDR3 sequence: CASRDRGGTEAFF. CDR3 sequence (DNA): TGTGCCAGCAGGGACAGGGGAGGAACTGAAGCTTTCTTT.

The chain joins TRBV30 to TRBJ2-7; D may be TRBD1 (5 bases). The germline V gene has CDR1 GTSNPN and CDR2 SVGIG (reference sequence). V lost 4 bases and J 1 base, leaving 17 bases between the germline ends. The CDR3 extends over 15 amino acids. The CDR3 sequence: CAWTPLAGYSYEQYF. The DNA of the CDR3 is TGTGCCTGGACCCCCCTGGCAGGGTATTCCTACGAGCAGTACTTC. Using reference TRBV30 and TRBJ2-7 for the parts outside the CDR3, the full variable domain is SQTIHQWPATLVQPVGSPLSLECTVEGTSNPNLYWYRQAAGRGLQLLFYSVGIGQISSEVPQNLSASRPQDRQFILSSKKLLLSDSGFYLCAWTPLAGYSYEQYFGPGTRLTVT.

This rearrangement joins TRBV5-1 to TRBJ1-1, with 9 bases lining up with TRBD1. Looked up from germline, CDR1 is SGHRS and CDR2 is YFSETQ. V trimming: 3 bases; J trimming: 2 bases; junction bases outside the gene matches: 8. This CDR3 contains 16 residues. In DNA, the CDR3 is TGCGCCAGCAGCTACGCCGGGACAGGGAGAAACACTGAAGCTTTCTTT. This codes for CASSYAGTGRNTEAFF.

This rearrangement joins TRBV5-3 to TRBJ2-3; D is possibly TRBD2 (6 bases). TRBV5-3 is reported as an ORF; its role is uncertain. This CDR3 has 15 residues. V lost 9 bases, J lost 0 bases, and 17 bases lay in between. The CDR3 reads CATSGLAHSTDTQYF. The DNA for the CDR3 is TGTGCCACCTCCGGTCTAGCGCATAGCACAGATACGCAGTATTTT.

The chain employs TRBV5-1 and TRBJ2-1; D not resolved. CDR1 and CDR2 (germline): SGHRS, YFSETQ. Deletions cut 4 bases from V and 2 bases from J, with 16 bases between. CDR3 length: 16 amino acids. The CDR3 nucleotides are TGCGCCAGCAGCACCTCGAACATGCCGACCTACAATGAGCAGTTCTTC. This gives the protein CASSTSNMPTYNEQFF.

CDR3 bases: TGTGCCAGCAGCTCCCGACAGGGCTATGAGACCCAGTACTTC. Its translation: CASSSRQGYETQYF. The chain carries TRBV7-3 and TRBJ2-5; TRBD1 matches at 7 bases. Trimming removed 4 bases from V and 5 bases from J; junction bases left unmatched: 7. This CDR3 contains 14 residues. Germline V gene lookup returns CDR1 SGHTA and CDR2 FQGTGA. Together with reference TRBV7-3 and TRBJ2-5, the CDR3 gives the full variable domain: GAGVSQTPSNKVTEKGKYVELRCDPISGHTALYWYRQSLGQGPEFLIYFQGTGAADDSGLPNDRFFAVRPEGSVSTLKIQRTERGDSAVYLCASSSRQGYETQYFGPGTRLLVL.

This chain joins TRBV9 and TRBJ2-5; weak D call: TRBD1 (5 bases). The CDR3 consists of 15 residues. V gave up 0 bases and J gave up 3 bases, with 12 bases separating them. Germline CDR1 reads SGDLS; CDR2 reads YYNGEE. In nucleotides, the CDR3 is TGTGCCAGCAGCGTAGGTGGGGCTAGGAAAGAGACCCAGTACTTC. It encodes CASSVGGARKETQYF. Drawing the rest from reference TRBV9 and TRBJ2-5, the complete variable domain is DSGVTQTPKHLITATGQRVTLRCSPRSGDLSVYWYQQSLDQGLQFLIQYYNGEERAKGNILERFSAQQFPDLHSELNLSSLELGDSALYFCASSVGGARKETQYFGPGTRLLVL.

J is TRBJ2-5 and V is TRBV7-2, with 11 bases identical to TRBD2. The germline gives CDR1 SGHTA, CDR2 FQGNSA. Trimming cost V 0 bases and J 0 bases; bases outside gene matches: 6. The CDR3 contains 18 residues. CDR3 protein: CASSLATLAGGNQETQYF. CDR3 DNA: TGTGCCAGCAGCTTAGCGACCCTAGCGGGGGGAAACCAAGAGACCCAGTACTTC.

This sequence joins TRBV6-5 and TRBJ1-1; 9 nucleotides align to TRBD1. Trimming took 5 bases from V and 7 from J; bases not matched to a gene: 8. Germline loops: CDR1 MNHEY, CDR2 SVGAGI. The CDR3 is 14 amino acids. CDR3 sequence reads: CASSGDRGGFEAFF. The CDR3 bases are TGTGCCAGCAGTGGTGACAGGGGGGGGTTTGAAGCTTTCTTT.

This rearrangement joins TRBV5-1 to TRBJ2-7; 11 positions match TRBD1. This CDR3 contains 14 residues. The V and J ends lost 7 bases and 5 bases, in that order; junction bases with no gene match: 8. Germline-derived CDR1 and CDR2 are SGHRS and YFSETQ. The CDR3 here is CASVTGQGDHEQYF. DNA of the CDR3: TGCGCCAGCGTTACGGGACAGGGGGACCACGAGCAGTACTTC.

This sequence joins TRBV19 and TRBJ1-1, with 8 bases fitting TRBD1. Trimming at V came to 6 bases and at J to 1 base, leaving 10 bases not matched to a gene. CDR1 is LNHDA, CDR2 SQIVND, per germline (reference sequence). CDR3 size: 16 residues. The CDR3 DNA is TGTGCCAGTAGCCGTTCGGTAGGGACAGGGAACACTGAAGCTTTCTTT. Residues: CASSRSVGTGNTEAFF.

The count of this clone is one. The CDR3 region has the DNA TGTGCCAGCAGCTTCGGGGGGGGGAACACCGGGGAGCTGTTTTTT. This translates into CASSFGGGNTGELFF. The chain carries TRBV5-4 and TRBJ2-2, with TRBD2 matching 8 bases. The CDR3 contains 15 residues. CDR1 is SGHNT, CDR2 YYREEE, per germline (reference sequence). Trimming cost V 2 bases and J 1 base; bases outside gene matches: 1.

V gene TRBV19 combines with J gene TRBJ1-4; D unresolved. The CDR3 is 13 amino acids. CDR1 is LNHDA, CDR2 SQIVND, per germline (reference sequence). The ends were cut back, 7 bases at V and 6 bases at J, with 12 bases in the middle. The CDR3 spells CASKGLAYEKLFF. CDR3 bases: TGTGCCAGTAAAGGACTGGCGTATGAAAAACTGTTTTTT.

The chain combines TRBV11-1 with TRBJ1-1; TRBD1 might be the D (5 bases). CDR1 is SGHAT and CDR2 is FQDESV in the germline V gene (reference sequence). This CDR3 is 14 amino acids long. The V and J ends lost 5 bases and 11 bases respectively, with 21 bases between them. CDR3 amino acids: CASSKEGIQTGAFF. The CDR3 nucleotides read TGTGCCAGCAGCAAGGAGGGGATACAGACCGGGGCTTTCTTT.

J is TRBJ2-2 and V is TRBV7-9; TRBD2 agrees at 11 bases. The germline CDR1 and CDR2 sequences are SEHNR and FQNEAQ (reference sequence). V shed 3 bases, J shed 5 bases, and the junction held 5 bases outside the gene matches. This CDR3 comprises 16 residues. CDR3 region: CASSFSGGARTGELFF. For the CDR3, the DNA is TGTGCCAGCAGCTTTAGCGGGGGGGCGAGGACCGGGGAGCTGTTTTTT. Drawing the rest from reference TRBV7-9 and TRBJ2-2, the complete variable domain is DTGVSQNPRHKITKRGQNVTFRCDPISEHNRLYWYRQTLGQGPEFLTYFQNEAQLEKSRLLSDRFSAERPKGSFSTLEIQRTEQGDSAMYLCASSFSGGARTGELFFGEGSRLTVL.

This clone occurred once. The chain links TRBV6-1 to TRBJ2-1, with 7 bases aligning to TRBD1. Germline assignment: CDR1 MNHNS and CDR2 SASEGT. The CDR3 length is 11 residues. J gave up 7 bases and V 9 bases, and 3 bases lay outside the gene matches. In nucleotides, the CDR3 is TGTGCCAGTACGACAGGGAATGAGCAGTTCTTC. As protein: CASTTGNEQFF.

CDR3 sequence reads: CASSQIGQEIYGYTF. The CDR3 nucleotides read TGTGCCAGTAGCCAAATCGGACAGGAGATCTATGGCTACACCTTC. The chain joins TRBV19 to TRBJ1-2, with TRBD1 identical over 7 bases. V shed 6 bases and J 4 bases; nucleotides not matched to a gene: 11. Germline V CDR1 and CDR2: LNHDA, SQIVND (reference sequence). This CDR3 contains 15 residues.

This clone is a singleton in its sample. The chain employs TRBV5-6 and TRBJ2-5, with D perhaps TRBD1 (6 bases). The CDR3 is 15 residues long. Deletions cut 3 bases from V and 2 bases from J, with 14 bases between. Germline CDR1 and CDR2: SGHDT and YYEEEE. CDR3 DNA: TGTGCCAGCAGCTCATTAGGACAGTGGCAAGAGACCCAGTACTTC. Encoded protein: CASSSLGQWQETQYF.

The chain carries TRBV27 and TRBJ1-4; TRBD1 might be the D (5 bases). The CDR3 has 13 amino acids. Germline lookup yields CDR1 MNHEY and CDR2 SMNVEV (reference sequence). V was shortened by 7 bases and J by 3 bases, with 9 bases between the two germline ends. CDR3 residues: CASKQGANEKLFF. The CDR3 DNA follows: TGTGCCAGCAAGCAAGGGGCTAATGAAAAACTGTTTTTT.

This clone has just one count. This chain links TRBV9 with TRBJ2-7; 7 bases agree with TRBD2. V trimming: 3 bases; J trimming: 0 bases; junction bases outside the gene matches: 3. Germline assignment: CDR1 SGDLS and CDR2 YYNGEE. The CDR3 has 14 residues. CDR3 in amino acids: CASSARDYSYEQYF. The CDR3 DNA is TGTGCCAGCAGCGCGCGGGACTACTCCTACGAGCAGTACTTC.

The V and J genes are TRBV7-9 and TRBJ2-1; TRBD1 matches 9 bases. The germline V gene has CDR1 SEHNR and CDR2 FQNEAQ (reference sequence). CDR3 length equals 16 residues. V was pared by 5 bases and J by 7 bases, with 12 bases of the junction left unmatched. The DNA of the CDR3 is TGTGCCAGCAGCCGGAGGACAGGGGTCGGATTTAATGAGCAGTTCTTC. Translating gives CASSRRTGVGFNEQFF.

This clone was picked up one time. The J gene is TRBJ2-7, the V gene TRBV6-5; tentative D call: TRBD1 (6 bases). V lost 0 bases and J lost 2, with 14 bases in between. CDR3 length: 16 amino acids. Germline V gene lookup returns CDR1 MNHEY and CDR2 SVGAGI. Here the CDR3 reads CASSYSRATGAYEQYF. CDR3 sequence (DNA): TGTGCCAGCAGTTACTCGAGGGCGACAGGAGCCTACGAGCAGTACTTC.